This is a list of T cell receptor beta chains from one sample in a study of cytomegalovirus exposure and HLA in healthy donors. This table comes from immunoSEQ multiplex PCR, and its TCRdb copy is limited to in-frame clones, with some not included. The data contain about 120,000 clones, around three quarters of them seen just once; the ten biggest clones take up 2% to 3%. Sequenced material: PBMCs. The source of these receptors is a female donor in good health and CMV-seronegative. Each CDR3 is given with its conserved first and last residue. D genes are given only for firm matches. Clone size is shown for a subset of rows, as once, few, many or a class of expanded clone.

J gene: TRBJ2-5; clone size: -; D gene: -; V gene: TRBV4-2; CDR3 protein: CASSQGPAAEETQYF; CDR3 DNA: TGTGCCAGCAGCCAAGGTCCTGCGGCCGAAGAGACCCAGTACTTC
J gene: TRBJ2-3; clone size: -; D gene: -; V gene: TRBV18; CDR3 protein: CASSPWTGRSSTSGTDTQYF; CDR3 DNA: TGTGCCAGCTCACCCTGGACGGGAAGGTCTTCAACATCTGGCACAGATACGCAGTATTTT
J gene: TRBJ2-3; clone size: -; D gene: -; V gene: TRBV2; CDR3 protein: CASVATEGPDTQYF; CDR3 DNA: TGTGCCAGCGTGGCCACGGAGGGACCAGATACGCAGTATTTT
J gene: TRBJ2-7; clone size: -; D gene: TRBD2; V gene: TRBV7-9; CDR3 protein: CASSFENGGGASYEQYF; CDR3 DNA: TGTGCCAGCAGCTTTGAGAACGGCGGGGGGGCTTCCTACGAGCAGTACTTC
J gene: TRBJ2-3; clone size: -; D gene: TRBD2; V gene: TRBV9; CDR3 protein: CASSGRGGASDTQYF; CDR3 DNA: TGTGCCAGCAGCGGGCGCGGGGGGGCCTCAGATACGCAGTATTTT
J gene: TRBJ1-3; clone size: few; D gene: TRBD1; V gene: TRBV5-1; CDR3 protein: CASSQGTAGNTIYF; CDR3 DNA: TGCGCCAGCAGCCAAGGGACAGCTGGAAACACCATATATTTT
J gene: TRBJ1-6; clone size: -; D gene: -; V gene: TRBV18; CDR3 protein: CASSPSGANSPLHF; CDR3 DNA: TGTGCCAGCTCACCCTCAGGGGCTAATTCACCCCTCCACTTT
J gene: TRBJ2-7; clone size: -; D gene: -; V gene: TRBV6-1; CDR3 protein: CASSLTVSYERYF; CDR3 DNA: TGTGCCAGTTCACTGACAGTCTCCTACGAGCGGTACTTC
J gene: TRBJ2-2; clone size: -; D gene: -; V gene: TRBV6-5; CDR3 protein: CASSPGNTGELFF; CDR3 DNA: TGTGCCAGCAGTCCAGGGAACACCGGGGAGCTGTTTTTT
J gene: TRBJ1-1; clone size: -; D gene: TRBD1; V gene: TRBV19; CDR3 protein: CASSPLTGGKAFF; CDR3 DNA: TGTGCCAGTAGTCCGTTGACAGGGGGGAAAGCTTTCTTT
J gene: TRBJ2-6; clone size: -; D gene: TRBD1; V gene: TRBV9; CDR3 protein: CASSPPTGTRLGANVLTF; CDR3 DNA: TGTGCCAGCAGCCCTCCGACAGGGACCCGGCTGGGGGCCAACGTCCTGACTTTC
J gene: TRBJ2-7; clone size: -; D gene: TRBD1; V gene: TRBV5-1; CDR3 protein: CASSLGTGDWTPTHEQYF; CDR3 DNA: TGCGCCAGCAGCTTGGGGACAGGGGACTGGACGCCAACCCACGAGCAGTACTTC
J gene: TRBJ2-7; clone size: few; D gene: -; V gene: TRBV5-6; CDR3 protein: CASSLVGVEQYF; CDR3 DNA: TGTGCCAGCAGCTTGGTAGGGGTCGAGCAGTACTTC
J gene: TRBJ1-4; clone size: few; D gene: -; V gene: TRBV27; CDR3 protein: CASTSPGHKEKLFF; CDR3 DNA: TGTGCCAGCACCTCCCCGGGACATAAAGAAAAACTGTTTTTT
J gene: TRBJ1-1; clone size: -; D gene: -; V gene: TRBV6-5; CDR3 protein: CASSLTGNTEAFF; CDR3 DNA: TGTGCCAGCAGTTTAACAGGGAACACTGAAGCTTTCTTT
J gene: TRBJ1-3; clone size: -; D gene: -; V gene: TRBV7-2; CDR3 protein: CASSPKTVSGNTIYF; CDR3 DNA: TGTGCCAGCAGCCCTAAGACAGTATCTGGAAACACCATATATTTT
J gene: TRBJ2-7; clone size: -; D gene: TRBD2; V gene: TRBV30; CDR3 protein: CAWSVPGGGGQYF; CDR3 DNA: TGTGCCTGGAGTGTACCGGGAGGAGGTGGGCAGTACTTC
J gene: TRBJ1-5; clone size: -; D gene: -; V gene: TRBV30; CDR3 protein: CAWSAGPNQPQHF; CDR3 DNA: TGTGCCTGGAGTGCGGGTCCGAATCAGCCCCAGCATTTT
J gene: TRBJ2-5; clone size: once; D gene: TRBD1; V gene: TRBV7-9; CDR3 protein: CASIQGASETQYF; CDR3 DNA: TGTGCCAGCATACAGGGGGCATCGGAGACCCAGTACTTC
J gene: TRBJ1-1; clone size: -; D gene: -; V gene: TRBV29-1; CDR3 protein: CSAQGVTTVNTEAFF; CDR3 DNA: TGCAGCGCCCAAGGGGTCACGACAGTTAACACTGAAGCTTTCTTT
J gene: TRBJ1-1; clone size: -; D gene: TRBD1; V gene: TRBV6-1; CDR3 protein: CASSVAGQGAMVDTEAFF; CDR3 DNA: TGTGCCAGCAGTGTCGCCGGACAGGGGGCGATGGTGGACACTGAAGCTTTCTTT
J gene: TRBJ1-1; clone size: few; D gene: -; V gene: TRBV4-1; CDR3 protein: CASSQDRRNTEAFF; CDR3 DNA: TGCGCCAGCAGCCAAGATAGGAGGAACACTGAAGCTTTCTTT
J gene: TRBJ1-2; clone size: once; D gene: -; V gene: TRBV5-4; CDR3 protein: CATTTGGMANYGYTF; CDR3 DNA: TGTGCCACCACCACCGGGGGTATGGCTAACTATGGCTACACCTTC
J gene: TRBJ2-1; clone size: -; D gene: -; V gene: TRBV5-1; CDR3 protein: CASSLERRYNEQFF; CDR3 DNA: TGCGCCAGCAGCTTGGAAAGGAGATACAATGAGCAGTTCTTC
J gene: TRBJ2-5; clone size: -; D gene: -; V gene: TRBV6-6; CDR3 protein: CASSYPRETQYF; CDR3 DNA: TGTGCCAGCAGTTACCCCCGAGAGACCCAGTACTTC
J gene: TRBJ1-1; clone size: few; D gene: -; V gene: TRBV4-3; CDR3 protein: CASSQGPSVAEAFF; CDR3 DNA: TGCGCCAGCAGCCAAGGTCCCTCCGTTGCTGAAGCTTTCTTT
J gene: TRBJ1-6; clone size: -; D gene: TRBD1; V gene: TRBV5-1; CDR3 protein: CASSSGTGDSPLHF; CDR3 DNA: TGCGCCAGCAGCTCCGGAACAGGGGATTCACCCCTCCACTTT
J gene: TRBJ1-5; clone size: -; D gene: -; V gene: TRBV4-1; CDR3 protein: CASSQVGGENQPQHF; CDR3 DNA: TGCGCCAGCAGCCAAGTCGGCGGCGAGAATCAGCCCCAGCATTTT
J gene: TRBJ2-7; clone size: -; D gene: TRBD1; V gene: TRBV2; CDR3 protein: CASSDPDEETGGKYEQYF; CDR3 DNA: TGTGCCAGCAGTGATCCGGACGAGGAGACAGGGGGGAAATACGAGCAGTACTTC
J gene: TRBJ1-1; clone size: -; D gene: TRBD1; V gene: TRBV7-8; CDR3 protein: CASSQPPTGATEAFF; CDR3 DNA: TGTGCCAGCAGTCAACCCCCCACAGGGGCTACTGAAGCTTTCTTT